The clone carrying this T cell receptor (beta chain) was recorded at least ten times. The sample belongs to a study of patients with pleural tuberculosis. TCRdb itself ran the reads through MiXCR, one entry per CDR3 protein. The table records around 54,000 distinct CDR3 sequences, less than 8% of them present only once. The V gene's germline CDR1 is SNHLY and CDR2 FYNNEI. V lost 7 bases to trimming and J lost 3 bases, with 8 bases between them. The CDR3 spans 12 residues. The chain couples TRBV2 to TRBJ2-3; no clear D. This sequence originates from a human donor with pleural tuberculosis. The CDR3 loop reads CASKVETDTQYF. The CDR3 coding sequence is TGTGCCAGCAAGGTAGAGACAGATACGCAGTATTTT.